Sequencing of this T cell receptor (beta chain) was carried out in a study of blood T cell repertoires in COVID-19. Allocation to cohorts depended on clinical history reported by the participants. The count of this clone is one. This table comes from immunoSEQ multiplex PCR, and its TCRdb copy is limited to in-frame clones, with some not included. This table has almost 200,000 clones, roughly 90% appearing once. Germline loops: CDR1 SGHTA, CDR2 FQGNSA. This CDR3 contains 14 residues. Trimming took off 5 bases at V and 5 bases at J, with 15 bases between the two ends. Sequencing input: PBMCs or T cells enriched from blood (not recorded which). The rearrangement links TRBV7-2 to TRBJ1-1, with a weak D call TRBD1 (5 bases). The origin of this receptor is a woman aged 18-29 years who had recovered from COVID-19. The CDR3 coding sequence is TGTGCCAGCAGCCGGAGCCAGGGAGGGACTGAAGCTTTCTTT. Translating it yields CASSRSQGGTEAFF.